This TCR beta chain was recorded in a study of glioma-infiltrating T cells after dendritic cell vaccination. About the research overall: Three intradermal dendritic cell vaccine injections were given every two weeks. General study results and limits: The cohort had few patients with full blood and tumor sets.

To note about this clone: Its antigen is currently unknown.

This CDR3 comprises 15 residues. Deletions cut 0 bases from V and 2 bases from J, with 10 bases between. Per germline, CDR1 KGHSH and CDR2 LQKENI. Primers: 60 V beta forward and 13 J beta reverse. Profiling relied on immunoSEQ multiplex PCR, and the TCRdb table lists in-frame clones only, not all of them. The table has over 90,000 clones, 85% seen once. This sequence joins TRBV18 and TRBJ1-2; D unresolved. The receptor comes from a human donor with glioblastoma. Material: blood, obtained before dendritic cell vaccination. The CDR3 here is CASSPPRRENYGYTF. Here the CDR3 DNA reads TGTGCCAGCTCACCACCGAGGAGGGAAAACTATGGCTACACCTTC.